This TCR beta chain is drawn from a study of T cells after yellow fever vaccination. Looking at the study overall: SMART-Seq v4 Ultra Low Input prepared the low-cell-number fractions. Overall study findings and caveats: Reappearance after the booster was seen for most primary-vaccination clones, at 95% to 96% CD4 and 80% to 90% CD8. The study found a weaker secondary response that peaked faster, day 5 versus 15.

The CDR3 length is 16 residues. Trimming took 5 bases from V and 7 from J, leaving 19 bases between them. Germline V gives CDR1 SGHKS, CDR2 YYEKEE (reference sequence). A universal primer site and UMIs were added as TCR cDNA was made by 5'RACE template switching. TCRdb itself ran the 5' RACE reads through MiXCR, one entry per CDR3 protein. The sample shows 400,000 to 450,000 distinct CDR3 sequences, roughly 20% of them seen only once. This clonotype occurred a few times. The antigen remains undetermined. This sequence was found in a man younger than 30 who received the YFV17D yellow fever vaccine. The sequences come from PBMCs, collected before the yellow fever booster vaccination. V gene TRBV5-5 combines with J gene TRBJ1-6; D remains ambiguous. CDR3 region: CASSDRQDRPNSPLHF. CDR3 in DNA: TGTGCCAGCAGTGACCGCCAGGACCGACCCAATTCACCCCTCCACTTT.